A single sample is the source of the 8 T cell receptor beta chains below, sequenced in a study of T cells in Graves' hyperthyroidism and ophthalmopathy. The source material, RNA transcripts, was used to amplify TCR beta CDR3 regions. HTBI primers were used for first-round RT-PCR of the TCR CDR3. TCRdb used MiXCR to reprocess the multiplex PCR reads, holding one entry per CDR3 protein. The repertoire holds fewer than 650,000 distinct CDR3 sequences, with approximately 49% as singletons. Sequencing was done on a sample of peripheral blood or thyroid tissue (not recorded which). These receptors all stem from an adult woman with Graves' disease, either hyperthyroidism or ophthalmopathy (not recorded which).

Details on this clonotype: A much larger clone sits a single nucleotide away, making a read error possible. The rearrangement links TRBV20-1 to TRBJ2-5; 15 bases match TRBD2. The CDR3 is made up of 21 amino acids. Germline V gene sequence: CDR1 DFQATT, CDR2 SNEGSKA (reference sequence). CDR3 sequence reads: CSVRGRWQGTGLAGGPGTQYF. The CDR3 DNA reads TGCAGTGTTAGAGGCCGGTGGCAGGGAACAGGACTAGCGGGAGGGCCCGGGACCCAGTACTTC.

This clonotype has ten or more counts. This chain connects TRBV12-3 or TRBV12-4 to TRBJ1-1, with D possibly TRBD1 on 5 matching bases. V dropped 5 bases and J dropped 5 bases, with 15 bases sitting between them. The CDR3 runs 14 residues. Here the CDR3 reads CASSKRIGETEAFF. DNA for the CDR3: TGTGCCAGCAGTAAAAGGATAGGGGAAACTGAAGCTTTCTTT.

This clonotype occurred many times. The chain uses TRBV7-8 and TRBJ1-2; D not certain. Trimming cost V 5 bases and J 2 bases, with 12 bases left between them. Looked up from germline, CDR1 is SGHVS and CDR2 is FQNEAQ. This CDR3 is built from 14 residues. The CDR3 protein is CASSRMGFNYGYTF. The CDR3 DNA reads TGTGCCAGCAGCCGAATGGGGTTCAACTATGGCTACACCTTC.

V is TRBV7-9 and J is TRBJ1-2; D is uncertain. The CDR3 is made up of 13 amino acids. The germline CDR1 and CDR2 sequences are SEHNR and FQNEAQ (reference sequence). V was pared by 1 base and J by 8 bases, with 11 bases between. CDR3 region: CASSLDLRGGYTF. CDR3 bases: TGTGCCAGCAGCTTAGATCTGCGGGGAGGCTACACCTTC.

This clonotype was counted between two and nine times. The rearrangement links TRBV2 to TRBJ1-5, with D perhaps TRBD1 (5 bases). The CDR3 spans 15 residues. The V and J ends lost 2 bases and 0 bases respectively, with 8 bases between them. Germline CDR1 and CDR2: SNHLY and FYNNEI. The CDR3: CASSEQGDSNQPQHF. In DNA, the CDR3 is TGTGCCAGCAGTGAACAGGGAGATAGCAATCAGCCCCAGCATTTT.

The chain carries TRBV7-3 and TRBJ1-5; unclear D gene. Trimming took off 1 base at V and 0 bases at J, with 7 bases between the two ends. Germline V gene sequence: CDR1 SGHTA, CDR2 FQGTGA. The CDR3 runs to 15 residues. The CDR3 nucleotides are TGTGCCAGCAGCTTAAACGGCAATAGCAATCAGCCCCAGCATTTT. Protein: CASSLNGNSNQPQHF. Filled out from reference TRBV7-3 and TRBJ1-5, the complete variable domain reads GAGVSQTPSNKVTEKGKYVELRCDPISGHTALYWYRQSLGQGPEFLIYFQGTGAADDSGLPNDRFFAVRPEGSVSTLKIQRTERGDSAVYLCASSLNGNSNQPQHFGDGTRLSIL.

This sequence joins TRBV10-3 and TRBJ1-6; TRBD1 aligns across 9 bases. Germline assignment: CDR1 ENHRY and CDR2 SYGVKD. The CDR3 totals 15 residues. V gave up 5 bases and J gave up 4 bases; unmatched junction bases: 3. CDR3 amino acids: CAISKQGAYNSPLHF. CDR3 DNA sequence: TGTGCCATCAGTAAACAGGGGGCGTATAATTCACCCCTCCACTTT.

The CDR3 loop is CASIGAARSTYEQYF. The DNA for the CDR3 is TGTGCCAGCATCGGCGCCGCCCGATCCACATACGAGCAGTACTTC. The rearrangement links TRBV6-1 to TRBJ2-7; no firm D call. Trimming removed 7 bases from V and 4 bases from J, with 20 bases in between. Germline V CDR1 and CDR2: MNHNS, SASEGT. This CDR3 has 15 amino acids.